This T cell receptor (beta chain) was found in a study of long-term antiretroviral therapy in people with HIV. General study results and limits: Dominant in the repertoire at all time points were clones expanded before ART. Diversity remained lower than transplant donor controls, even though it increased after ART.

The authors ran the immunoSEQ assay, v3.0, at survey level. Generated by immunoSEQ multiplex PCR, the TCRdb table keeps only in-frame clones and is missing some. The data hold approximately 35,000 clones, with 60% to 85% observed a single time. This CDR3 is 11 amino acids long. V was shortened by 4 bases and J by 7 bases, with 8 bases between the two germline ends. CDR1 SNHLY and CDR2 FYNNEI come from the germline V gene. This clone appeared a few times. Its antigen is not identified. The chain is built from TRBV2 and TRBJ2-7, with D unclear. The sequence came from a woman aged 45-65 years with HIV. The input for sequencing was unsorted PBMCs, taken 2 years after starting antiretroviral therapy. CDR3 nucleotides: TGTGCCAGCAGTGTTGCGGTTGAGCAGTACGTC. Encoded protein: CASSVAVEQYV.